This T cell receptor beta chain was retrieved from a study of T cell therapy after organ transplantation. Notes on the study in general: Concurrent antirejection and antiviral drugs remain unassessed confounders.

This CDR3 spans 13 amino acids. Trimming removed 3 bases from V and 3 bases from J, with 12 bases in between. Germline V CDR1 and CDR2: SQVTM, ANQGSEA. Time point indicated: 20-29 weeks after completion of therapy. Clones were read by immunoSEQ multiplex PCR, and TCRdb kept only the in-frame ones, dropping some. The sample has about 15,000 clones; less than 90% are singletons. By share, this clone ranks as medium-sized. Its antigen remains unidentified. Sequenced here: CD8+ T cells from blood, sampled after autologous CMV-specific T cell therapy. The clonotype was recovered from a human patient who had received a solid organ transplant and had CMV disease. Some T cells may possibly be graft donor cells. V gene TRBV29-1 combines with J gene TRBJ2-7; D might be TRBD2 (6 bases). The CDR3 coding sequence is TGCAGCGTTGAGGATAGCGGAGGCTACGAGCAGTACTTC. This codes for CSVEDSGGYEQYF.